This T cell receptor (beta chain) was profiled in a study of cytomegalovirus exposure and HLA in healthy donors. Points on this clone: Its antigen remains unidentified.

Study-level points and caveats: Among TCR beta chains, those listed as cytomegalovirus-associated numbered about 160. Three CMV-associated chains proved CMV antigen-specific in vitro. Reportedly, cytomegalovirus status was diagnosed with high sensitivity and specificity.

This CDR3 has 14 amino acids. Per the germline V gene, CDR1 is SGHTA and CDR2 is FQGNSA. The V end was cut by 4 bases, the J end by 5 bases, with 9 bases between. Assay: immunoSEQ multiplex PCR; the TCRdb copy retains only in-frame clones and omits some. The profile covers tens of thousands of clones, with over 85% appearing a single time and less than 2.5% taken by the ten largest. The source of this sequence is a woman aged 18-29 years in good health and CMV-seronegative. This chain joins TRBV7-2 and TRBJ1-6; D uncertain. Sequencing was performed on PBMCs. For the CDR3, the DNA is TGTGCCAGCAGCTCCAGATTCGATAATTCACCCCTCCACTTT. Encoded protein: CASSSRFDNSPLHF. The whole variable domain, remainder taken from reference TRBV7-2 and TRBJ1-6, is GAGVSQSPSNKVTEKGKDVELRCDPISGHTALYWYRQSLGQGLEFLIYFQGNSAPDKSGLPSDRFSAERTGGSVSTLTIQRTQQEDSAVYLCASSSRFDNSPLHFGNGTRLTVT.